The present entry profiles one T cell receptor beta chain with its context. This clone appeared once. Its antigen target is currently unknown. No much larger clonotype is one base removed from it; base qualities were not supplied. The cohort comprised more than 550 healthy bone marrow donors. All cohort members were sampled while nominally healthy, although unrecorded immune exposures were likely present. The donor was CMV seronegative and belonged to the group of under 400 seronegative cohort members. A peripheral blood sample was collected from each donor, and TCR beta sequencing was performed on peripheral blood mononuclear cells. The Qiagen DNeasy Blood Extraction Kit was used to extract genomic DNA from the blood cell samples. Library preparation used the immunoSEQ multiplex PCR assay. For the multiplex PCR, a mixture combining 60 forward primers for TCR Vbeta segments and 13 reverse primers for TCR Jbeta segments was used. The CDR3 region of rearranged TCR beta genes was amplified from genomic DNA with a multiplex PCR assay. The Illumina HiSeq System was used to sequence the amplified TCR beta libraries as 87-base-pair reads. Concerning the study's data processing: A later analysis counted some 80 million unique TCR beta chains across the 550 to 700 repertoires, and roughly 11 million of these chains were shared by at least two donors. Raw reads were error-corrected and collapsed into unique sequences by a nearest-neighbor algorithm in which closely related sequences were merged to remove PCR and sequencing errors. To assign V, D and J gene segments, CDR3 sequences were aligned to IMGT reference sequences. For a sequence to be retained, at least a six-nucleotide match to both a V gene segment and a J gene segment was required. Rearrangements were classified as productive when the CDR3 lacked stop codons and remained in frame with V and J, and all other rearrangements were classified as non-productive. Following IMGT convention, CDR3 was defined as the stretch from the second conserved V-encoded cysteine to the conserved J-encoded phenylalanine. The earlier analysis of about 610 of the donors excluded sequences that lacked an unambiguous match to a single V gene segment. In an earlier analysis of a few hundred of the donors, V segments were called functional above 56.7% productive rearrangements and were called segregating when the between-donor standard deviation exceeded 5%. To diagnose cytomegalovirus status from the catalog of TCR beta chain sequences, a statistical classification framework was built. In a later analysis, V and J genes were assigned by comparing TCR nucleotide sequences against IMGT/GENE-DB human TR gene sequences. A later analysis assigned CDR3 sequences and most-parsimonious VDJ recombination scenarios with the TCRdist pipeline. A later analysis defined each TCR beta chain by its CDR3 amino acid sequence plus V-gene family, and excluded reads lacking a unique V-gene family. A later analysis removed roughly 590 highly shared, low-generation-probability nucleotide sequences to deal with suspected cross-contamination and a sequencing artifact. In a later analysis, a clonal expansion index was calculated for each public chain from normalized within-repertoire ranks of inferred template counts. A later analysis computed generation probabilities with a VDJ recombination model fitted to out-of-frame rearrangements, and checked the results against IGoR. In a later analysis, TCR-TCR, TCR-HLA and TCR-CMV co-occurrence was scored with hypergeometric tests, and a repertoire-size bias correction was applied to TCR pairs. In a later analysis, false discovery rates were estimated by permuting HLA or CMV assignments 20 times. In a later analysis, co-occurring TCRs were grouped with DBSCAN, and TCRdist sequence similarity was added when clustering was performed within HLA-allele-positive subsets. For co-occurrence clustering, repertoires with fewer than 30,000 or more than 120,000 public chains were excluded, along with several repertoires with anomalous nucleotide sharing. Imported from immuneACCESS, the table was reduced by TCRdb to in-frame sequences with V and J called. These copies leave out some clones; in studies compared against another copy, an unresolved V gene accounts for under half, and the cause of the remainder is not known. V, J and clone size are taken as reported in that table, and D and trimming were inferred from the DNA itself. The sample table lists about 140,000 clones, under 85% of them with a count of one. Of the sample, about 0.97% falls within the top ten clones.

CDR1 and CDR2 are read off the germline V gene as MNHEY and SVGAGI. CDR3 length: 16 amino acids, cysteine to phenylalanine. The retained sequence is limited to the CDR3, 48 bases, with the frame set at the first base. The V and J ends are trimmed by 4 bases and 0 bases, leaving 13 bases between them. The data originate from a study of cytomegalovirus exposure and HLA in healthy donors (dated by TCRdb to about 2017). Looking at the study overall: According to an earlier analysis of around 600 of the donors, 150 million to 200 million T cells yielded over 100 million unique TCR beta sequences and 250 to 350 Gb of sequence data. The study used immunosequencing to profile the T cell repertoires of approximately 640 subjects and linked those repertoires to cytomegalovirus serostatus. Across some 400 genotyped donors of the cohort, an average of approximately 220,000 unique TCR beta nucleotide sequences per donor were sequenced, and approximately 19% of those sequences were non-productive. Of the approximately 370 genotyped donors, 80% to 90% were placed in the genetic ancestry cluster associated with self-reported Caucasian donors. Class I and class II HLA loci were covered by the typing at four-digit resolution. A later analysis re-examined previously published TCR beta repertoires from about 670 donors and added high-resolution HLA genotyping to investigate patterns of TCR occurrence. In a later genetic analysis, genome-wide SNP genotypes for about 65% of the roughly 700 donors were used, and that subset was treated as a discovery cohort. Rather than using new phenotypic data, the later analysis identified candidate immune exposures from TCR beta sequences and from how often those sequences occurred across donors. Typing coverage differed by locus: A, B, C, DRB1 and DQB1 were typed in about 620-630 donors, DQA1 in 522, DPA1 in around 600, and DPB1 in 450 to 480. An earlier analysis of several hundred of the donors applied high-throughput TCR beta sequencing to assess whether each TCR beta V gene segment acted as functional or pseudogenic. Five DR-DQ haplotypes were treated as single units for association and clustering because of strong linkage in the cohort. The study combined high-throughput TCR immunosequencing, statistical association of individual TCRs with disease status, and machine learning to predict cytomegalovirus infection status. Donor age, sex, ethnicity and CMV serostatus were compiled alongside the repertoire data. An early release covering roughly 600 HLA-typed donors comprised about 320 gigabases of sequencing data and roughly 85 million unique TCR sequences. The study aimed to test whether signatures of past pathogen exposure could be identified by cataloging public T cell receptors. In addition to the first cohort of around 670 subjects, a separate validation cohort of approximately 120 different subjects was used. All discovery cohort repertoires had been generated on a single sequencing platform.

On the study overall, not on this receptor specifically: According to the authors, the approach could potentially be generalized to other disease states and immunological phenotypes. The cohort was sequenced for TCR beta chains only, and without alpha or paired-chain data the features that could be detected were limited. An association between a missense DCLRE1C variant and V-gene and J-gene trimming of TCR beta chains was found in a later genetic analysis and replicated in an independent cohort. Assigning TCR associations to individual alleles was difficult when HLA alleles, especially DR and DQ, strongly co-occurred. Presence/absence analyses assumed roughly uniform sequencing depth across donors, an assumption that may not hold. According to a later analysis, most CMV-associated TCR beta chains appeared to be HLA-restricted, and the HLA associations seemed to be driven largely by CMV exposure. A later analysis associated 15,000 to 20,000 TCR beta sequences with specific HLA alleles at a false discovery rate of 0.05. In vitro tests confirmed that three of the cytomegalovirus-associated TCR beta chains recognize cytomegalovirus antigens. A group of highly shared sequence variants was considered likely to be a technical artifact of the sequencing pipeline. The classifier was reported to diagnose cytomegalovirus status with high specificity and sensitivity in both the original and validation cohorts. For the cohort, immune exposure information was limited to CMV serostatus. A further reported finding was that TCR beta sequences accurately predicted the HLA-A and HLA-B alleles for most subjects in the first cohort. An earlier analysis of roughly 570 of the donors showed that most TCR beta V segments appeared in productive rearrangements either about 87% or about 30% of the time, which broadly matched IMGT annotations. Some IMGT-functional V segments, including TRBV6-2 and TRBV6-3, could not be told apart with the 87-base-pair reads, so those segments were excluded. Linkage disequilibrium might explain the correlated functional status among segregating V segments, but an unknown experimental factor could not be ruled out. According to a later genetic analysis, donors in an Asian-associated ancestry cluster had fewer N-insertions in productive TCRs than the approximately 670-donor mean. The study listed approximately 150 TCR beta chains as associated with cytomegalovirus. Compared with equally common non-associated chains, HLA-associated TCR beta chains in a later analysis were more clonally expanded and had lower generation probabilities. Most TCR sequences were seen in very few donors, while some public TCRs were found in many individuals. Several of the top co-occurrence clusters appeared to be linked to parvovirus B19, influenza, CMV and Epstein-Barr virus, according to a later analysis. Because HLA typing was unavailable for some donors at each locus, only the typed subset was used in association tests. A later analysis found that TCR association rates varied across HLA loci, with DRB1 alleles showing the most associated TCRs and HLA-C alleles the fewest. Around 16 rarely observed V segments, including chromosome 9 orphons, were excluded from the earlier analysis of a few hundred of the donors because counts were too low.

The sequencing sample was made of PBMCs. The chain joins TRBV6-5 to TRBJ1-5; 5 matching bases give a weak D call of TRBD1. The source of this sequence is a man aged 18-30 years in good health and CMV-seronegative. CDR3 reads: CASSLTAPYSNQPQHF. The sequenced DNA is TGTGCCAGCAGTTTGACAGCCCCCTATAGCAATCAGCCCCAGCATTTT.